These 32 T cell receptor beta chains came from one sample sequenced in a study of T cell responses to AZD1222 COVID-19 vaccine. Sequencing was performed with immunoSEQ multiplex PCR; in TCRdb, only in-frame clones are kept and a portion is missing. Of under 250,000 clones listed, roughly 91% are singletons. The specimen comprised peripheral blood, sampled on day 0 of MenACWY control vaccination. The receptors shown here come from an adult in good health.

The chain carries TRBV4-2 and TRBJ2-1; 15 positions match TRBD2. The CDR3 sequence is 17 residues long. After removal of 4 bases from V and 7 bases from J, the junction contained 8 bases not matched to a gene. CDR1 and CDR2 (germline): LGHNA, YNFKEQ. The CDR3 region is CASSPRTSGGAGNEQFF. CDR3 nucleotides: TGTGCCAGCAGCCCCCGGACTAGCGGGGGGGCCGGGAATGAGCAGTTCTTC.

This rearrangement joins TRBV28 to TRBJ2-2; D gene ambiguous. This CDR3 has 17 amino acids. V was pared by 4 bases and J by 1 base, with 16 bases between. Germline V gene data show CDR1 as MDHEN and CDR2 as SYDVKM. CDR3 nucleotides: TGTGCCAGCAGTTCGGCCTGGCAGATTCTGAACACCGGGGAGCTGTTTTTT. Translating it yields CASSSAWQILNTGELFF.

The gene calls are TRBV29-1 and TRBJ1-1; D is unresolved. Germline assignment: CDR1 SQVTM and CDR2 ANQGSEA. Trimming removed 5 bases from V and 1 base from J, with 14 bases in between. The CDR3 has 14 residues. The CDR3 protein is CSVFRLLGNTEAFF. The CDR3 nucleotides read TGCAGCGTTTTTAGACTCCTAGGGAACACTGAAGCTTTCTTT.

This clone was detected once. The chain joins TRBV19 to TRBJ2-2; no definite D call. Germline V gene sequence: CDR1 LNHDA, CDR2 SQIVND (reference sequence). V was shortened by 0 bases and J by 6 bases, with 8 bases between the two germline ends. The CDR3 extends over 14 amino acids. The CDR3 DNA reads TGTGCCAGTAGTATAGAAAGACGGGCCGGGGAGCTGTTTTTT. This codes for CASSIERRAGELFF.

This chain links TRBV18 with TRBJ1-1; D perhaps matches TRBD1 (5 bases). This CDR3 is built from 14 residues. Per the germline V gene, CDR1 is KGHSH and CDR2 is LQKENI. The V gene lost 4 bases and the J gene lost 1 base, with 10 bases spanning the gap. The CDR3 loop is CASSRTRENTEAFF. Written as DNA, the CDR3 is TGTGCCAGCTCACGGACACGGGAGAACACTGAAGCTTTCTTT.

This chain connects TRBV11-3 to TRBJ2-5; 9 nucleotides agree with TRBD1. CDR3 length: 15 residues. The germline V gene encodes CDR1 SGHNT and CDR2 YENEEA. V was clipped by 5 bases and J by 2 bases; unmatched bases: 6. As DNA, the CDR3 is TGTGCCAGCAGCCGCGGGACAGGGCCGCAAGAGACCCAGTACTTC. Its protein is CASSRGTGPQETQYF.

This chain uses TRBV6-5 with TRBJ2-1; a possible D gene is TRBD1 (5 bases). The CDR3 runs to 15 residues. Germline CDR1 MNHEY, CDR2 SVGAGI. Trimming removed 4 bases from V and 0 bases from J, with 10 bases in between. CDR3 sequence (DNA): TGTGCCAGCAGTTCAGGGTGGAGCTCCTACAATGAGCAGTTCTTC. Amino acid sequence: CASSSGWSSYNEQFF.

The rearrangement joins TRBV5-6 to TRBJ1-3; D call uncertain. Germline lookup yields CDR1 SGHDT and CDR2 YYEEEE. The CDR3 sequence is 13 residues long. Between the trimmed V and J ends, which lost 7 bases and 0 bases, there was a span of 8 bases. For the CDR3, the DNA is TGTGCCAGCCAATCACCCTCTGGAAACACCATATATTTT. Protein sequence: CASQSPSGNTIYF. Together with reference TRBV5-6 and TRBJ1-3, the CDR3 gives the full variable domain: DAGVTQSPTHLIKTRGQQVTLRCSPKSGHDTVSWYQQALGQGPQFIFQYYEEEERQRGNFPDRFSGHQFPNYSSELNVNALLLGDSALYLCASQSPSGNTIYFGEGSWLTVV.

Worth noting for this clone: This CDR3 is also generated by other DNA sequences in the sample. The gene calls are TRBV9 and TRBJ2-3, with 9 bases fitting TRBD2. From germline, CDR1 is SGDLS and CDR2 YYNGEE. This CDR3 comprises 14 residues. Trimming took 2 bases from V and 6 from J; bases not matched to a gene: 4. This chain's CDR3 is CASSVSGGADTQYF. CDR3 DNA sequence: TGTGCCAGCAGCGTTAGCGGGGGCGCCGATACGCAGTATTTT. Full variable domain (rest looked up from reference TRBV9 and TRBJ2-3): DSGVTQTPKHLITATGQRVTLRCSPRSGDLSVYWYQQSLDQGLQFLIQYYNGEERAKGNILERFSAQQFPDLHSELNLSSLELGDSALYFCASSVSGGADTQYFGPGTRLTVL.

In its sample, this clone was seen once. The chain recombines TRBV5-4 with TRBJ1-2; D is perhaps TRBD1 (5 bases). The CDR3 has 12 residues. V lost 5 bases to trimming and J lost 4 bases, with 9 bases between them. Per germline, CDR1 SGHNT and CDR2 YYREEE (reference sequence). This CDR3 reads CASRDGTYGYTF. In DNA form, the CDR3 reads TGTGCCAGCAGGGACGGGACCTATGGCTACACCTTC.

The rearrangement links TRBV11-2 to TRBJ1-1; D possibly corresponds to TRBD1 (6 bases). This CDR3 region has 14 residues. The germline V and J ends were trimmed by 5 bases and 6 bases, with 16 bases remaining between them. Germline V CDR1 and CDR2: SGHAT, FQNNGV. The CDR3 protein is CASSLQQGRSEAFF. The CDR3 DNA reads TGTGCCAGCAGCCTACAACAGGGTAGGTCTGAAGCTTTCTTT.

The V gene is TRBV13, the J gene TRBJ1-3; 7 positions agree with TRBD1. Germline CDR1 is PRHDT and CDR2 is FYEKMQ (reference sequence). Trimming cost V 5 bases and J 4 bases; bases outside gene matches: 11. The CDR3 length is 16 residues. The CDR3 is CASSRRPTGTGNTIYF. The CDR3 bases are TGTGCCAGCAGCCGACGCCCGACAGGGACCGGAAACACCATATATTTT.

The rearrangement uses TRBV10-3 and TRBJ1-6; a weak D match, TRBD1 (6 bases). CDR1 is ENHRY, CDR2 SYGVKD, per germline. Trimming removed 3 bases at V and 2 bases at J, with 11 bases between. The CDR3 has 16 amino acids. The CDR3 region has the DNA TGTGCCATCAGTGAACAGGGAGGGGCCTATAATTCACCCCTCCACTTT. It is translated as CAISEQGGAYNSPLHF.

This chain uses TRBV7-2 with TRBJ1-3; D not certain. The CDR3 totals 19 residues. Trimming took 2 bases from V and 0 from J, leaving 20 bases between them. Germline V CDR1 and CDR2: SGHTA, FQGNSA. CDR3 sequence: CASSLSRPTPYSSGNTIYF. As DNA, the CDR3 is TGTGCCAGCAGCTTATCACGACCGACCCCCTATAGCTCTGGAAACACCATATATTTT.

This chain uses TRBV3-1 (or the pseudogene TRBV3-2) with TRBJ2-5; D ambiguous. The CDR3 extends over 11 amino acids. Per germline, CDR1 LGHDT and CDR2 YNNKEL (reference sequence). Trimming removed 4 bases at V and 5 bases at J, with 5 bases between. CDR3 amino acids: CASSLLETQYF. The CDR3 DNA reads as TGTGCCAGCAGCCTCCTGGAGACCCAGTACTTC.

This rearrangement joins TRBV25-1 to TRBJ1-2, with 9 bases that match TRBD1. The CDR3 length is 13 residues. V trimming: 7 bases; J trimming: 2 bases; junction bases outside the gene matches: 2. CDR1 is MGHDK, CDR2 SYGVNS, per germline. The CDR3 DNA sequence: TGTGCCAGCAAAGGACAGGGGAACTATGGCTACACCTTC. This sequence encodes CASKGQGNYGYTF.

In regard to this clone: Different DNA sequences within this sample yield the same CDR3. The CDR3, as DNA: TGTGCCAGCAGCCTACGGAGCTCTGGAAACACCATATATTTT. Residues: CASSLRSSGNTIYF. The chain joins TRBV7-9 to TRBJ1-3; unclear D gene. V lost 5 bases to trimming and J lost 0 bases, with 8 bases between them. In germline, CDR1 is SEHNR, CDR2 FQNEAQ (reference sequence). The CDR3 is made up of 14 amino acids.

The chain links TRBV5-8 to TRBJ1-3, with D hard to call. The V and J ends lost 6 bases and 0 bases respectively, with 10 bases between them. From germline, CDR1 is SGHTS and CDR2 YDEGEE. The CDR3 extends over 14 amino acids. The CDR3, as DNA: TGTGCCAGCATCTTCGGGAACTCTGGAAACACCATATATTTT. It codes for CASIFGNSGNTIYF.

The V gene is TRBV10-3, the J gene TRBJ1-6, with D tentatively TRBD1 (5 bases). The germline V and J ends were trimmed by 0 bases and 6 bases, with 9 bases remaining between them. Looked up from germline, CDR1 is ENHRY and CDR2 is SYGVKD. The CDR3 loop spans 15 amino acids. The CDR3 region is CAISESEGSNSPLHF. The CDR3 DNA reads TGTGCCATCAGTGAGTCGGAGGGGAGTAATTCACCCCTCCACTTT.

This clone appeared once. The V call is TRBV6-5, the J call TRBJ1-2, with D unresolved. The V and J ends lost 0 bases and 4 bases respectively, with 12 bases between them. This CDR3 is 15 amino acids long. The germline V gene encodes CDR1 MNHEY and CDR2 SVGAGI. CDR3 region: CASSYSPQGVYGYTF. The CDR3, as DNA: TGTGCCAGCAGTTACTCTCCCCAAGGTGTCTATGGCTACACCTTC.

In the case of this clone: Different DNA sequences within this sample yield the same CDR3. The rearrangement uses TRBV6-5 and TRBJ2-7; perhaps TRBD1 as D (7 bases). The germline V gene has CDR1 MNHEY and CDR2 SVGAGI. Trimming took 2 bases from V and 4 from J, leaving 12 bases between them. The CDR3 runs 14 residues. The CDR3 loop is CASSYRQGGYEQYF. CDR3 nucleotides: TGTGCCAGCAGTTACAGGCAGGGGGGATACGAGCAGTACTTC.

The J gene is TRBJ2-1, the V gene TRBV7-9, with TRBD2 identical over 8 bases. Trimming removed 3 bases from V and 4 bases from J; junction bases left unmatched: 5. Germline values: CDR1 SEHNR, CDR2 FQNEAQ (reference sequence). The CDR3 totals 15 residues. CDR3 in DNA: TGTGCCAGCAGCTTGTCGCGGGGGGAATACAATGAGCAGTTCTTC. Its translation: CASSLSRGEYNEQFF.

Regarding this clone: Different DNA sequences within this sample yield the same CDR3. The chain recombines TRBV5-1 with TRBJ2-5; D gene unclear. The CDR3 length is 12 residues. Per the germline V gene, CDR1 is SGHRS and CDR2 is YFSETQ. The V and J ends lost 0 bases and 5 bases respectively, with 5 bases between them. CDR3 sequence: CASSLVGETQYF. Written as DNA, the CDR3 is TGCGCCAGCAGCTTGGTCGGGGAGACCCAGTACTTC.

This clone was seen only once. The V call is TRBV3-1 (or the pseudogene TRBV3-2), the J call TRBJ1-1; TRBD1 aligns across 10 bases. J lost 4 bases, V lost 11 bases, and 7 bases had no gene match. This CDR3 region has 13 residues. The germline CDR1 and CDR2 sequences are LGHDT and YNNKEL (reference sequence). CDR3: CAVSGQGGTEAFF. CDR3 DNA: TGTGCCGTTTCAGGACAGGGGGGCACTGAAGCTTTCTTT.

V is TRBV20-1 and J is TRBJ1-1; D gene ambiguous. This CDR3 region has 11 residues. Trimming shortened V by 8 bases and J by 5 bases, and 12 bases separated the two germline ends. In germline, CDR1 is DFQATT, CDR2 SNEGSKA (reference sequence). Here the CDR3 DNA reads TGCAGTAGTCCACCTGGGACTGAAGCTTTCTTT. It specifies CSSPPGTEAFF.

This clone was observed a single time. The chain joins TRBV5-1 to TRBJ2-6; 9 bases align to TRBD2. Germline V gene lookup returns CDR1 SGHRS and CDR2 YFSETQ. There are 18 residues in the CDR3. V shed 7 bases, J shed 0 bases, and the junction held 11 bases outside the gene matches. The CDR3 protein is CASWLAGGRDSGANVLTF. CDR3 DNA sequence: TGCGCCAGCTGGTTGGCGGGGGGGCGGGACTCTGGGGCCAACGTCCTGACTTTC.

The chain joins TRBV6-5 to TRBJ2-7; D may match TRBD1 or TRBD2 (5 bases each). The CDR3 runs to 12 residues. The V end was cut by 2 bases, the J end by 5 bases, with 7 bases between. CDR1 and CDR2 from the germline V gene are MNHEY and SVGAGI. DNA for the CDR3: TGTGCCAGCAGTTACCTGGGGGACGAGCAGTACTTC. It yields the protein CASSYLGDEQYF.

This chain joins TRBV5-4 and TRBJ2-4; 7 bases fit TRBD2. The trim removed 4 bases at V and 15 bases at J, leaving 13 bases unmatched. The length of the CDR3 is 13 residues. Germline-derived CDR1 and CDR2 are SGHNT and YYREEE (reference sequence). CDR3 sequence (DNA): TGTGCCAGCAGCCGAGGACTAGAAGAAACTCGGTACTTC. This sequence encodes CASSRGLEETRYF.

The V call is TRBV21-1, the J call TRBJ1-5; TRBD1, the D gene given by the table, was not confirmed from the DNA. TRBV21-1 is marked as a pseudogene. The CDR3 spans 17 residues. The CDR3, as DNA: TGTGCCAGCAGCTCATTAGGTAGGGGACAGGGACATCAGCCCCAGCATTTT. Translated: CASSSLGRGQGHQPQHF.

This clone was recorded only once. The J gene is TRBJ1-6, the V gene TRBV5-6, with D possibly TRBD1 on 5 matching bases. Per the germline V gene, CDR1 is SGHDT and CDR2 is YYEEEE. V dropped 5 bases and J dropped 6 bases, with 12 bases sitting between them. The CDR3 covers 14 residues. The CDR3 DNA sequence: TGTGCCAGCAGTAGGGGAGATTCTAATTCACCCCTCCACTTT. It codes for CASSRGDSNSPLHF.

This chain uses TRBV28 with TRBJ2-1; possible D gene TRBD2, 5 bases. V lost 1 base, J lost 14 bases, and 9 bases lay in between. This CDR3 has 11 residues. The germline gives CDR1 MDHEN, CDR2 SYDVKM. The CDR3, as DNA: TGTGCCAGCAGTTTATCGGGGAGTGAGTTCTTC. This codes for CASSLSGSEFF.

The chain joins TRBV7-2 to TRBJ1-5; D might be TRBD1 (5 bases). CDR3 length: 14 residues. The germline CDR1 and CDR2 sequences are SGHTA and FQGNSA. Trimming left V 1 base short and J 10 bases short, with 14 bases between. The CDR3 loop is CASSLDRGQYPQHF. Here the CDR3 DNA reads TGTGCCAGCAGCTTAGATCGGGGCCAGTATCCCCAGCATTTT.